The 23 T cell receptor beta chains below were found in one sample sequenced in a study of cytomegalovirus exposure and HLA in healthy donors. It was with 60 Vbeta and 13 Jbeta primers that the PCR ran. Libraries were prepared by immunoSEQ multiplex PCR; TCRdb keeps only in-frame clonotypes and omits some of them. In the table there are about 170,000 clones, 65% to 85% of which are singletons. The material sequenced was PBMCs. The source is a woman in her fifties or sixties in good health and CMV-seropositive.

This rearrangement joins TRBV19 to TRBJ1-2; a weak D match, TRBD1 (5 bases). The CDR3 runs 13 residues. CDR1 and CDR2 from the germline V gene are LNHDA and SQIVND (reference sequence). Trimming left V 3 bases short and J 3 bases short, with 8 bases between. DNA for the CDR3: TGTGCCAGTAGTATGGGACTTTACTATGGCTACACCTTC. It is translated as CASSMGLYYGYTF.

This CDR3 is CASSPRQSTDTQYF. The DNA of the CDR3 is TGTGCCAGCAGCCCGCGACAGAGCACAGATACGCAGTATTTT. The chain is built from TRBV9 and TRBJ2-3, with a weak D call TRBD1 (5 bases). The CDR3 loop spans 14 amino acids. The germline V and J ends were trimmed by 4 bases and 0 bases, with 9 bases remaining between them. CDR1 and CDR2 (germline): SGDLS, YYNGEE.

This chain connects TRBV27 to TRBJ1-2; 7 nucleotides align to TRBD1. The germline V gene has CDR1 MNHEY and CDR2 SMNVEV (reference sequence). This CDR3 has 15 residues. V dropped 8 bases and J dropped 1; count of bases not matched to a gene: 10. The CDR3 sequence is CASLGATGLNYGYTF. The CDR3 bases are TGTGCCAGCCTGGGAGCGACAGGGCTTAACTATGGCTACACCTTC.

This clone was found a few times. The chain employs TRBV14 and TRBJ1-1, with D tentatively TRBD1 (6 bases). V dropped 1 base and J dropped 1 base, with 16 bases sitting between them. Germline CDR1 reads SGHDN; CDR2 reads FVKESK. The CDR3 covers 17 residues. The CDR3 region is CASSQAPGQGTNTEAFF. In nucleotides, the CDR3 is TGTGCCAGCAGCCAAGCTCCGGGACAAGGTACGAACACTGAAGCTTTCTTT.

The rearrangement uses TRBV5-6 and TRBJ1-1; tentatively, D is TRBD1 (5 bases). The CDR3 length is 18 residues. Germline CDR1 is SGHDT and CDR2 is YYEEEE. Trimming took off 4 bases at V and 5 bases at J, with 27 bases between the two ends. The CDR3 DNA sequence: TGTGCCAGCAGCCCCCTTACGGGGGGGGTGAGGGTCGGGACTGAAGCTTTCTTT. Its protein product is CASSPLTGGVRVGTEAFF. The variable domain in full, completed from reference TRBV5-6 and TRBJ1-1, reads DAGVTQSPTHLIKTRGQQVTLRCSPKSGHDTVSWYQQALGQGPQFIFQYYEEEERQRGNFPDRFSGHQFPNYSSELNVNALLLGDSALYLCASSPLTGGVRVGTEAFFGQGTRLTVV.

V is TRBV5-1 and J is TRBJ2-2, with 8 positions matching TRBD1. The CDR3 has 15 residues. The germline V gene encodes CDR1 SGHRS and CDR2 YFSETQ. Unmatched junction bases numbered 4, after V lost 5 bases and J lost 1 base. DNA of the CDR3: TGCGCCAGCAGTCCCGGGACAGGGAACACCGGGGAGCTGTTTTTT. This gives the protein CASSPGTGNTGELFF.

The CDR3 region is CASSRPQLQGYNEQFF. Written as DNA, the CDR3 is TGTGCCAGCAGCCGCCCCCAATTGCAGGGCTACAATGAGCAGTTCTTC. The chain joins TRBV7-9 to TRBJ2-1, with a tentative D call TRBD1 (5 bases). With 5 bases removed from V and 3 bases from J, the gap between germline ends came to 17 bases. CDR3 length: 16 amino acids. The germline V gene has CDR1 SEHNR and CDR2 FQNEAQ (reference sequence).

The CDR3 bases are TGTGCCAGCAGTTTAGAGGGATTCGGTGGCTACACCTTC. Residues: CASSLEGFGGYTF. The genes are TRBV27 and TRBJ1-2; no firm D call. The CDR3 contains 13 residues. The germline gives CDR1 MNHEY, CDR2 SMNVEV (reference sequence). Trimming removed 2 bases from V and 7 bases from J, with 11 bases in between.

This clone was recorded a few times. This chain joins TRBV6-6 and TRBJ1-1; D not certain. The CDR3 spans 14 residues. CDR1 is MNHNY and CDR2 is SVGAGI in the germline V gene (reference sequence). The V end lost 0 bases, the J end lost 1 base, and 6 bases lay between the germline ends. CDR3 DNA: TGTGCCAGCAGTTACTCGCGCCGGAACACTGAAGCTTTCTTT. Translated: CASSYSRRNTEAFF.

The rearrangement links TRBV5-6 to TRBJ2-3, with 7 nucleotides matching TRBD2. The CDR3 spans 16 residues. Per germline, CDR1 SGHDT and CDR2 YYEEEE. After removal of 4 bases from V and 3 bases from J, the junction contained 11 bases not matched to a gene. CDR3 amino acids: CASSATSVRSTDTQYF. In DNA form, the CDR3 reads TGTGCCAGCAGCGCCACTAGCGTTCGCTCAACAGATACGCAGTATTTT.

V usage is TRBV5-4 and J usage is TRBJ1-6; perhaps TRBD1 as D (6 bases). There are 16 residues in the CDR3. V lost 1 base and J lost 6, with 14 bases in between. Germline-derived CDR1 and CDR2 are SGHNT and YYREEE (reference sequence). The CDR3 DNA reads TGTGCCAGCAGCTTGCCAACAGGGCTAACTAATTCACCCCTCCACTTT. It encodes CASSLPTGLTNSPLHF.

The chain carries TRBV11-1 and TRBJ2-1; TRBD1 aligns across 8 bases. Trimming took 6 bases from V and 4 from J; bases not matched to a gene: 8. The CDR3 runs 15 residues. CDR1 SGHAT and CDR2 FQDESV come from the germline V gene (reference sequence). In nucleotides, the CDR3 is TGTGCCAGCAGAGAAAGGACAGGGTTATACAATGAGCAGTTCTTC. Its protein product is CASRERTGLYNEQFF.

This chain uses TRBV5-8 with TRBJ1-4; 7 bases fit TRBD1. The germline gives CDR1 SGHTS, CDR2 YDEGEE. The CDR3 is 16 residues long. Trimming cost V 4 bases and J 2 bases; bases outside gene matches: 8. This CDR3 is CASSLTGVGTNEKLFF. DNA of the CDR3: TGTGCCAGCAGCCTAACAGGGGTTGGCACTAATGAAAAACTGTTTTTT.

The rearrangement uses TRBV9 and TRBJ1-2; the D gene is possibly TRBD1 (6 bases). Trimming took 3 bases from V and 5 from J, leaving 23 bases between them. Germline loops: CDR1 SGDLS, CDR2 YYNGEE. The CDR3 contains 17 residues. CDR3 protein: CASSASGGLPTLYGYTF. The CDR3 DNA reads as TGTGCCAGCAGCGCCAGCGGGGGGCTACCCACTCTTTATGGCTACACCTTC.

This clone has just a few counts. The chain employs TRBV6-6 and TRBJ2-3; 13 bases are shared with TRBD2. This CDR3 has 14 residues. V dropped 6 bases and J dropped 14; count of bases not matched to a gene: 11. Germline CDR1 and CDR2: MNHNY and SVGAGI (reference sequence). The CDR3 sequence: CASSFQLAGGPVYF. The CDR3 region has the DNA TGTGCCAGCAGCTTCCAACTAGCGGGGGGGCCAGTGTATTTT.

This chain connects TRBV7-2 to TRBJ2-7; 7 nucleotides align to TRBD1. The germline V gene has CDR1 SGHTA and CDR2 FQGNSA. The V and J ends lost 5 bases and 5 bases, in that order; junction bases with no gene match: 3. This CDR3 spans 12 amino acids. The CDR3 DNA follows: TGTGCCAGCAGCCAAACAGGGGACGAGCAGTACTTC. It yields the protein CASSQTGDEQYF.

This chain uses TRBV19 with TRBJ2-7; maybe TRBD2 (6 bases). The ends were cut back, 4 bases at V and 7 bases at J, with 26 bases in the middle. Germline-derived CDR1 and CDR2 are LNHDA and SQIVND (reference sequence). The CDR3 has 17 residues. CDR3 in amino acids: CASSKRRVRSRAEEQYF. CDR3 DNA sequence: TGTGCCAGTAGTAAAAGGAGGGTAAGGTCCAGAGCGGAAGAGCAGTACTTC. The full variable domain, rest sourced from reference TRBV19 and TRBJ2-7, is DGGITQSPKYLFRKEGQNVTLSCEQNLNHDAMYWYRQDPGQGLRLIYYSQIVNDFQKGDIAEGYSVSREKKESFPLTVTSAQKNPTAFYLCASSKRRVRSRAEEQYFGPGTRLTVT.

This rearrangement joins TRBV7-9 to TRBJ2-1, with 7 positions matching TRBD1. V shed 4 bases, J shed 2 bases, and the junction held 8 bases outside the gene matches. The CDR3 covers 16 residues. Germline loops: CDR1 SEHNR, CDR2 FQNEAQ (reference sequence). CDR3: CASSSKIGTAYNEQFF. CDR3 sequence (DNA): TGTGCCAGCAGCTCAAAAATCGGGACAGCCTACAATGAGCAGTTCTTC.

V usage is TRBV7-2 and J usage is TRBJ1-1; D might be TRBD1 (5 bases). There are 12 residues in the CDR3. V lost 1 base to trimming and J lost 11 bases, with 11 bases between them. The germline V gene has CDR1 SGHTA and CDR2 FQGNSA. In DNA form, the CDR3 reads TGTGCCAGCAGCTTAGTGGGCAGGGCCGCTTTCTTT. As protein: CASSLVGRAAFF.

The chain combines TRBV6-5 with TRBJ2-7; 7 bases fit TRBD1. The V segment lost 6 bases and the J segment 7 bases; nucleotides outside the gene matches: 12. This CDR3 has 14 residues. Looked up from germline, CDR1 is MNHEY and CDR2 is SVGAGI. In DNA, the CDR3 is TGTGCCAGCAGCCTAGACAGGGCCCTCGGTGAGCAGTACTTC. It translates to CASSLDRALGEQYF.

This chain uses TRBV2 with TRBJ1-6; tentative D call: TRBD1 (6 bases). The ends were cut back, 6 bases at V and 7 bases at J, with 16 bases in the middle. The CDR3 loop spans 15 amino acids. Germline V gives CDR1 SNHLY, CDR2 FYNNEI. The CDR3 loop reads CASRVLDRRNSPLHF. CDR3 coding DNA: TGTGCCAGCAGGGTCCTTGACAGGCGAAATTCACCCCTCCACTTT.

A few counts support this clone. The rearrangement links TRBV7-8 to TRBJ2-2, with no clear D. The ends were cut back, 3 bases at V and 0 bases at J, with 8 bases in the middle. Germline CDR1 and CDR2: SGHVS and FQNEAQ. The CDR3 runs to 15 residues. The CDR3 region has the DNA TGTGCCAGCAGCTTGAGTAGAACGAACACCGGGGAGCTGTTTTTT. Amino acids: CASSLSRTNTGELFF.

V and J are TRBV6-5 and TRBJ1-2; 7 bases match TRBD1. With 0 bases clipped from V and 4 bases from J, the junction kept 5 bases outside the gene matches. Germline assignment: CDR1 MNHEY and CDR2 SVGAGI. The length of the CDR3 is 15 residues. CDR3 sequence (DNA): TGTGCCAGCAGTTACTCGGGGACAGCCCCCTATGGCTACACCTTC. It codes for CASSYSGTAPYGYTF.